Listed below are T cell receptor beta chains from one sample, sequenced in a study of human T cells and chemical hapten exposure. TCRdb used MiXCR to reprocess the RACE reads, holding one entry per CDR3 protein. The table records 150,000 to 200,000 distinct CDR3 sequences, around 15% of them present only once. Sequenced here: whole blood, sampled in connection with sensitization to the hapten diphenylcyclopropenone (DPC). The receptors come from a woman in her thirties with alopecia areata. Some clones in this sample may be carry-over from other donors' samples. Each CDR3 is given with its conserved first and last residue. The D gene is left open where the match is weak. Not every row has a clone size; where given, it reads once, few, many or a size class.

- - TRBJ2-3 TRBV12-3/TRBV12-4 CASRSLGSDTQYF TGTGCCAGCAGGTCCTTAGGGTCAGATACGCAGTATTTT
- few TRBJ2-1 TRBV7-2 CASSLMPGHEQFF TGTGCCAGCAGCTTAATGCCAGGCCATGAGCAGTTCTTC
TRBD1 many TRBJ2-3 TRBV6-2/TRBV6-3 CASSYDRASTDTQYF TGTGCCAGCAGTTATGACAGGGCTAGCACAGATACGCAGTATTTT
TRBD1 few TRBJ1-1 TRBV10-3 CAISPGQGSEAFF TGTGCCATCAGCCCAGGACAGGGGTCTGAAGCTTTCTTT
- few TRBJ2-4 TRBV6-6 CASSGGRLPKNIQYF TGTGCCAGCAGTGGGGGGCGTTTACCCAAAAACATTCAGTACTTC
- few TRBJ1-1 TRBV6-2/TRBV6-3 CASSYTGPRAFF TGTGCCAGCAGTTATACCGGACCCCGAGCTTTCTTT
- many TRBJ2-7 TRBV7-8 CASSLNARDKPLEQYF TGTGCCAGCAGCTTAAATGCCCGGGACAAACCGCTCGAGCAGTACTTC
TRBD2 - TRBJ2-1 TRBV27 CASSLFRGGSSYNEQFF TGTGCCAGCAGTTTATTTCGCGGGGGGAGCTCCTACAATGAGCAGTTCTTC
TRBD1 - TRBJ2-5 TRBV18 CASSPWAGGRETQYF TGTGCCAGCTCACCATGGGCAGGGGGCAGAGAGACCCAGTACTTC
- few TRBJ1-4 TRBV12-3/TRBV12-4 CASRGIDNEKLFF TGTGCCAGCAGGGGGATAGATAATGAAAAACTGTTTTTT
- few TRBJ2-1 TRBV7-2 CASSINGPKIMDEQFF TGTGCCAGCAGCATAAACGGACCTAAGATCATGGATGAGCAGTTCTTC
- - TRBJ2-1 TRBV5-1 CASSLGGTAYNEQFF TGCGCCAGCAGCTTGGGCGGGACAGCTTACAATGAGCAGTTCTTC
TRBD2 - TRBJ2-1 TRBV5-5 CASSSSGGINEQFF TGTGCCAGCAGCTCTAGCGGGGGGATCAATGAGCAGTTCTTC
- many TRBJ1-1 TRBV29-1 CSVDDRAEAFF TGCAGCGTGGACGATCGCGCTGAAGCTTTCTTT
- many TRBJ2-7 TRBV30 CAWRLDGGGRAYEQYF TGTGCCTGGAGACTGGACGGCGGAGGTAGGGCCTACGAGCAGTACTTC
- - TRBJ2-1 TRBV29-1 CSVARRNKQFF TGCAGCGTTGCGCGGCGCAATAAGCAGTTCTTC
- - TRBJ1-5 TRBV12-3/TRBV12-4 CASSPGAGHQPQHF TGTGCCAGCAGTCCAGGGGCAGGGCATCAGCCCCAGCATTTT
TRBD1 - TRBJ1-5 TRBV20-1 CSARWGPRAGGYQPQHF TGCAGTGCTAGATGGGGCCCTCGGGCAGGGGGTTATCAGCCCCAGCATTTT
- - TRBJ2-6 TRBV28 CASSSHAFAGANVLTF TGTGCCAGCAGTTCCCACGCGTTCGCTGGGGCCAACGTCCTGACTTTC
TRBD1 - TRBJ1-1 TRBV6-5 CASSNRGGNTEAFF TGTGCCAGCAGCAACAGGGGAGGGAACACTGAAGCTTTCTTT
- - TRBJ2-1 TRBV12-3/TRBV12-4 CASSLVGGLLTEQFF TGTGCCAGCAGTTTAGTTGGGGGACTTTTAACTGAGCAGTTCTTC
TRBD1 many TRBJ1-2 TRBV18 CASLPGTGDGYTF TGTGCCAGCCTACCCGGGACAGGGGATGGCTACACCTTC
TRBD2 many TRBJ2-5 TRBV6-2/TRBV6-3 CASSYRRWASGNQETQYF TGTGCCAGCAGTTACCGTCGTTGGGCTAGCGGGAATCAGGAGACCCAGTACTTC
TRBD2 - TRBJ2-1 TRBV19 CASSIEGLAGGQQFF TGTGCCAGTAGTATAGAGGGACTAGCGGGAGGTCAGCAGTTCTTC
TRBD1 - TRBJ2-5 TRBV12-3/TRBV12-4 CASSRTGTAQETQYF TGTGCCAGCAGTAGAACAGGGACAGCCCAAGAGACCCAGTACTTC
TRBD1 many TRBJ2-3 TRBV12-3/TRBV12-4 CASSSTGQGINTQYF TGTGCCAGCAGTTCTACGGGACAGGGGATAAATACGCAGTATTTT
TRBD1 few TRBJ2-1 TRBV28 CASSSLLRGRTNNEQFF TGTGCCAGCAGTTCCCTCCTTAGGGGGCGGACGAACAATGAGCAGTTCTTC
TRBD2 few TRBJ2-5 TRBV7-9 CASSQTSGSSETQYF TGTGCCAGCAGCCAGACTAGCGGGAGCTCCGAGACCCAGTACTTC
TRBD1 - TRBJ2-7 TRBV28 CASSSQGQGSYEQYF TGTGCCAGCAGTTCCCAGGGACAGGGTTCCTACGAGCAGTACTTC
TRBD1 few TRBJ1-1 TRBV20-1 CSAQGGRDTEAFF TGCAGTGCCCAGGGGGGGCGCGACACTGAAGCTTTCTTT
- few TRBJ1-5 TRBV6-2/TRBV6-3 CASSLARAPQHF TGTGCCAGCAGCCTCGCTCGGGCGCCCCAGCATTTT